This record concerns one T cell receptor beta chain sequence. The data belong to a study of blood T cell repertoires in COVID-19. In the study overall: The United States, Italy and Spain supplied acute and convalescent COVID-19 samples. T cells, B-cell-depleted T cells, or PBMCs provided the cDNA or gDNA that served as material.

Trimming removed 3 bases at V and 4 bases at J, with 9 bases between. The germline V gene has CDR1 WNHNN and CDR2 SYGVQD (reference sequence). The CDR3 has 13 residues. Original analysis: From reference gene primer amplification, estimates of nucleated cell counts were derived. Profiled with immunoSEQ multiplex PCR; TCRdb holds only in-frame clones, not every one. Clone size and the V and J calls come from that table; the DNA yielded D and trimming. The sample records over 250,000 clones, approximately 85% being singletons. What was sequenced was peripheral blood. The TCR sequence derives from a woman aged 70-85 years with acute or convalescent COVID-19. The J gene is TRBJ1-1, the V gene TRBV10-1; D unresolved. This CDR3 reads CASSEQLGTEAFF. DNA for the CDR3: TGCGCCAGCAGTGAACAGTTAGGCACTGAAGCTTTCTTT.